Following are 10 T cell receptor beta chains from one sample sequenced in a study of T cell responses to AZD1222 COVID-19 vaccine. Sequenced by immunoSEQ multiplex PCR; TCRdb stores in-frame clones only, minus some. The data show around 120,000 clones, approximately 85% seen once. Sequenced material: peripheral blood, taken on day 0 of AZD1222 vaccination. All receptors come from an adult in good health.

The chain couples TRBV4-1 to TRBJ2-7; 10 nucleotides match TRBD1. CDR3 size: 14 residues. Losses at the gene ends were 5 bases for V and 3 bases for J; bases not matched to a gene: 4. Germline V lookup: CDR1 MGHRA, CDR2 YSYEKL. The DNA of the CDR3 is TGCGCCAGCAGCAAATGGACAGGGGGCTACGAGCAGTACTTC. Amino acid sequence: CASSKWTGGYEQYF.

J is TRBJ2-7 and V is TRBV18; 11 bases are shared with TRBD2. The trim removed 6 bases at V and 7 bases at J, leaving 11 bases unmatched. The germline V gene encodes CDR1 KGHSH and CDR2 LQKENI. This CDR3 has 15 amino acids. CDR3 sequence: CASSLTSGGGSEQYF. CDR3 coding DNA: TGTGCCAGCTCGCTAACTAGCGGGGGCGGGTCGGAGCAGTACTTC.

This rearrangement joins TRBV19 to TRBJ2-1; TRBD2 aligns across 10 bases. Germline lookup yields CDR1 LNHDA and CDR2 SQIVND (reference sequence). V lost 7 bases to trimming and J lost 12 bases; unmatched junction nucleotides: 15. This CDR3 spans 15 amino acids. CDR3 sequence (DNA): TGTGCCAGTACTAGCGGGAGAGTCGGAGGCACTGTGCAGTTCTTC. It encodes CASTSGRVGGTVQFF.

The CDR3 loop reads CASSGGGVNTGELFF. The CDR3 nucleotides read TGTGCCAGCAGCGGCGGGGGGGTGAACACCGGGGAGCTGTTTTTT. The V and J genes are TRBV7-8 and TRBJ2-2, with 9 nucleotides matching TRBD2. The CDR3 consists of 15 residues. V dropped 5 bases and J dropped 1; count of bases not matched to a gene: 2. The germline V gene encodes CDR1 SGHVS and CDR2 FQNEAQ. Complete variable domain (other parts from reference TRBV7-8 and TRBJ2-2): GAGVSQSPRYKVAKRGQDVALRCDPISGHVSLFWYQQALGQGPEFLTYFQNEAQLDKSGLPSDRFFAERPEGSVSTLKIQRTQQEDSAVYLCASSGGGVNTGELFFGEGSRLTVL.

This chain joins TRBV29-1 and TRBJ2-7; the D gene could be TRBD1 or TRBD2 (6 bases each). V lost 4 bases to trimming and J lost 5 bases, with 24 bases between them. This CDR3 has 16 amino acids. In germline, CDR1 is SQVTM, CDR2 ANQGSEA. Here the CDR3 reads CSVGGTKGLPSHEQYF. CDR3 DNA sequence: TGCAGCGTTGGTGGGACAAAGGGACTCCCGAGTCACGAGCAGTACTTC.

V usage is TRBV6-1 and J usage is TRBJ2-1; D ambiguous. This CDR3 is built from 15 residues. CDR1 is MNHNS, CDR2 SASEGT, per germline. Trimming removed 1 base from V and 4 bases from J, with 11 bases in between. CDR3 DNA sequence: TGTGCCAGCAGTGAAGAGGACGGAGAATACAATGAGCAGTTCTTC. Translating it yields CASSEEDGEYNEQFF.

The chain combines TRBV19 with TRBJ1-1; 9 bases map to TRBD1. This CDR3 has 14 residues. Germline V gene sequence: CDR1 LNHDA, CDR2 SQIVND (reference sequence). The J segment lost 6 bases and the V segment lost 3 bases, leaving 5 bases of the junction unmatched. CDR3 nucleotide sequence: TGTGCCAGTAGTATGGGACAGGGCTGGGCTGAAGCTTTCTTT. Translated: CASSMGQGWAEAFF.

The V and J genes are TRBV21-1 and TRBJ2-7; whether TRBD2, the table's D call, matches the DNA was not checked. TRBV21-1 is described as a pseudogene. The length of the CDR3 is 14 residues. CDR3 region: CASSKARLAYEQYF. CDR3 bases: TGTGCCAGCAGCAAAGCGCGTCTAGCCTACGAGCAGTACTTC.

The chain couples TRBV24-1 to TRBJ2-3, with D perhaps given as TRBD1 or TRBD2 (5 bases each). The CDR3 consists of 14 residues. Germline V gene data show CDR1 as KGHDR and CDR2 as SFDVKD. V gave up 2 bases and J gave up 6 bases, with 11 bases separating them. The CDR3 region has the DNA TGTGCCACCAGTGATTGGGACCTCGCCGATACGCAGTATTTT. Its protein is CATSDWDLADTQYF.

The chain combines TRBV6-5 with TRBJ2-2, with D uncertain. Trimming stripped 6 bases from V and 3 bases from J, with 8 bases between. This CDR3 contains 13 residues. From germline, CDR1 is MNHEY and CDR2 SVGAGI. CDR3 sequence: CASRNGHTGELFF. In nucleotides, the CDR3 is TGTGCCAGCAGAAACGGGCACACCGGGGAGCTGTTTTTT.